Presented here are 5 T cell receptor beta chains from one specimen sequenced in a study of identifying expanded T cells in peripheral blood. Only in-frame clones appear in the TCRdb table, and some are missing; sequencing was by immunoSEQ multiplex PCR. Here the sample spans 70,000 or so clones, under 90% being singletons. The specimen sequenced was blood. These receptors all come from a person aged 18 to 69 in good health.

This clone has just one count. The chain has TRBV28 and TRBJ2-7; tentative D call: TRBD2 (6 bases). The CDR3 spans 13 residues. With 2 bases removed from V and 6 bases from J, the gap between germline ends came to 11 bases. CDR1 is MDHEN and CDR2 is SYDVKM in the germline V gene. The CDR3 bases are TGTGCCAGCAGTTTAGGAGGGAGCCGCGAGCAGTACTTC. Its protein is CASSLGGSREQYF.

This clone appeared a single time. CDR3 region: CASSYSGGIQETQYF. CDR3 bases: TGTGCCAGCAGTTACAGCGGGGGGATACAAGAGACCCAGTACTTC. The genes are TRBV6-5 and TRBJ2-5; 9 nucleotides match TRBD2. Germline CDR1 MNHEY, CDR2 SVGAGI. This CDR3 is built from 15 residues. V lost 2 bases, J lost 2 bases, and 3 bases stayed unmatched.

The chain carries TRBV5-1 and TRBJ2-7; TRBD2 is a possible D gene (5 bases). V was shortened by 1 base and J by 1 base, with 12 bases between the two germline ends. Germline assignment: CDR1 SGHRS and CDR2 YFSETQ. The CDR3 loop spans 15 amino acids. The DNA of the CDR3 is TGCGCCAGCAGCTTGATAAACGGGAATTCCTACGAGCAGTACTTC. Translated, it gives CASSLINGNSYEQYF.

The gene calls are TRBV27 and TRBJ1-2, with 7 bases matching TRBD1. Germline CDR1 is MNHEY and CDR2 is SMNVEV (reference sequence). This CDR3 contains 15 residues. With V trimmed by 6 bases and J by 6 bases, 13 bases remained unmatched. The CDR3 bases are TGTGCCAGCAGCCCCCTAAGAGGGGGCGAGAATGGCTACACCTTC. Its protein product is CASSPLRGGENGYTF.

The genes are TRBV5-6 and TRBJ2-5; D is possibly TRBD1 or TRBD2 (7 bases each). Between the trimmed V and J ends, which lost 3 bases and 4 bases, there was a span of 13 bases. The V gene's germline CDR1 is SGHDT and CDR2 YYEEEE. The CDR3 extends over 14 amino acids. The CDR3: CASSSTRGGETQYF. The CDR3, as DNA: TGTGCCAGCAGCTCAACCAGGGGGGGAGAGACCCAGTACTTC.